The 16 T cell receptor beta chains below come from one sample, sequenced in a study of cytomegalovirus exposure and HLA in healthy donors. In the PCR, 60 Vbeta and 13 Jbeta primers were used. Repertoires were generated with immunoSEQ multiplex PCR, while TCRdb's copy carries only in-frame clones and drops some. This table holds about 120,000 clones, 8% to 10% found once. The sequenced sample consisted of PBMCs. These receptors came from a man aged 30 to 39 in good health and CMV-seronegative.

V gene TRBV19 combines with J gene TRBJ2-1, with 13 positions matching TRBD2. The J segment lost 9 bases and the V segment lost 1 base, leaving 3 bases of the junction unmatched. The CDR3 runs to 15 residues. CDR1 and CDR2 from the germline V gene are LNHDA and SQIVND (reference sequence). CDR3 region: CASSIGLAGGTEQFF. The CDR3 nucleotides are TGTGCCAGTAGTATAGGACTAGCGGGAGGCACTGAGCAGTTCTTC.

This clone was seen a handful of times. The gene calls are TRBV2 and TRBJ1-1; a possible D gene is TRBD1 (5 bases). V was cut by 1 base and J by 0 bases, with 9 bases left in between. Germline CDR1 and CDR2: SNHLY and FYNNEI. CDR3 length equals 15 residues. The CDR3: CASSEEGALNTEAFF. The CDR3 DNA sequence: TGTGCCAGCAGTGAAGAAGGGGCCCTGAACACTGAAGCTTTCTTT.

The CDR3 sequence is CASSIGGQNHSPLHF. The CDR3, as DNA: TGTGCCAGTAGTATAGGGGGACAGAACCATTCACCCCTCCACTTT. The rearrangement joins TRBV19 to TRBJ1-6; 7 nucleotides align to TRBD1. Germline V gives CDR1 LNHDA, CDR2 SQIVND (reference sequence). The CDR3 totals 15 residues. The J segment lost 8 bases and the V segment lost 1 base, leaving 5 bases of the junction unmatched.

V gene TRBV11-3 combines with J gene TRBJ2-4, with D possibly being TRBD1 (6 bases). Trimming pared 0 bases from V and 0 bases from J, leaving 9 bases between. This CDR3 has 16 amino acids. Germline loops: CDR1 SGHNT, CDR2 YENEEA. DNA of the CDR3: TGTGCCAGCAGCTTAGAAGGACAGCTAGCCAAAAACATTCAGTACTTC. Protein sequence: CASSLEGQLAKNIQYF.

The rearrangement links TRBV4-3 to TRBJ1-4, with a possible D match to TRBD1 (5 bases). V lost 2 bases and J lost 0, with 16 bases in between. Germline CDR1 and CDR2: LGHNA and YSLEER. This CDR3 spans 18 amino acids. The CDR3 region has the DNA TGCGCCAGCAGCCAACACGCTGGGACTCTTGCAACTAATGAAAAACTGTTTTTT. Its translation: CASSQHAGTLATNEKLFF.

This clone has only a few counts. The V call is TRBV10-1, the J call TRBJ2-7; D call uncertain. Germline V gene lookup returns CDR1 WNHNN and CDR2 SYGVQD (reference sequence). Trimming cost V 4 bases and J 7 bases, with 11 bases left between them. The CDR3 is 12 amino acids. CDR3 loop: CASSVVSGEQYF. In DNA, the CDR3 is TGCGCCAGCAGTGTAGTAAGTGGTGAGCAGTACTTC.

This chain links TRBV27 with TRBJ2-7; 11 bases are shared with TRBD1. The junction had 7 bases not matched to a gene; V was cut back by 0 bases and J by 3 bases. Germline lookup yields CDR1 MNHEY and CDR2 SMNVEV (reference sequence). The CDR3 length is 17 residues. Written as DNA, the CDR3 is TGTGCCAGCAGTTTATCGCGATCCGGGACAGGGGGCTACGAGCAGTACTTC. Its protein product is CASSLSRSGTGGYEQYF.

The V call is TRBV7-8, the J call TRBJ2-3, with 8 nucleotides matching TRBD1. V shed 4 bases, J shed 6 bases, and the junction held 15 bases outside the gene matches. Germline CDR1 SGHVS, CDR2 FQNEAQ. The CDR3 runs 17 residues. In nucleotides, the CDR3 is TGTGCCAGCAGCTCTCAGGGGGCTACGCTTCAGTCTGATACGCAGTATTTT. This codes for CASSSQGATLQSDTQYF.

The CDR3 nucleotides are TGCGCCAGCAGCTCCCGGGAGCGGTCGATAACAGATACGCAGTATTTT. This sequence encodes CASSSRERSITDTQYF. This chain links TRBV5-1 with TRBJ2-3; D might be TRBD2 (6 bases). In germline, CDR1 is SGHRS, CDR2 YFSETQ. The V end lost 3 bases, the J end lost 3 bases, and 17 bases lay between the germline ends. The CDR3 is 16 residues long.

This clone was detected only a few times. This chain connects TRBV6-5 to TRBJ1-6; D remains unclear. This CDR3 region has 12 residues. With 9 bases removed from V and 5 bases from J, the gap between germline ends came to 8 bases. Germline V gives CDR1 MNHEY, CDR2 SVGAGI. DNA for the CDR3: TGTGCCAGTGGGAGTAATAATTCACCCCTCCACTTT. Amino acids: CASGSNNSPLHF.

As regards this clone: At one end, the junction sequence differs from germline, possibly due to a read error. Other nucleotide sequences in the sample specify the same CDR3. The chain employs TRBV7-7 and TRBJ2-5; 12 positions agree with TRBD2. The length of the CDR3 is 15 residues. Germline CDR1 SSHAT, CDR2 FNYEAQ (reference sequence). The CDR3 spells CASSLGLAGWETQYF. The CDR3 region has the DNA TGTGCTAGCAGCTTGGGACTAGCGGGCTGGGAGACCCAGTACTTC.

This sequence joins TRBV27 and TRBJ1-6; 7 bases align to TRBD1. Germline-derived CDR1 and CDR2 are MNHEY and SMNVEV (reference sequence). This CDR3 is 16 amino acids long. Losses at the gene ends were 1 base for V and 8 bases for J; bases not matched to a gene: 8. The CDR3 nucleotides are TGTGCCAGCAGTTTATATCCCCCCGACAGGGATTCACCCCTCCACTTT. Translated: CASSLYPPDRDSPLHF.

This chain connects TRBV19 to TRBJ2-5; 8 bases align to TRBD2. Germline V gene data show CDR1 as LNHDA and CDR2 as SQIVND (reference sequence). The V gene end was trimmed by 5 bases and the J gene end by 1 base; junction bases not matched to a gene: 3. The CDR3 is made up of 14 amino acids. The CDR3 is CASSGGGPQETQYF. The CDR3 DNA is TGTGCCAGTAGTGGCGGGGGGCCCCAAGAGACCCAGTACTTC.

The gene calls are TRBV27 and TRBJ2-1, with 8 nucleotides matching TRBD2. The CDR3 runs to 14 residues. V lost 3 bases, J lost 2 bases, and 0 bases stayed unmatched. CDR1 is MNHEY, CDR2 SMNVEV, per germline (reference sequence). The CDR3: CASSLTSAYNEQFF. The CDR3 coding sequence is TGTGCCAGCAGTTTGACTAGCGCCTACAATGAGCAGTTCTTC.

This clone was seen a handful of times. DNA of the CDR3: TGTGCCAGCAGCTCGAGCGGGGGAGTACGCTACGAGCAGTACTTC. As protein: CASSSSGGVRYEQYF. The chain combines TRBV5-4 with TRBJ2-7; 8 bases line up with TRBD2. Trimming cost V 3 bases and J 3 bases; bases outside gene matches: 8. Germline V gene lookup returns CDR1 SGHNT and CDR2 YYREEE (reference sequence). The CDR3 loop spans 15 amino acids.

This clone has only a few counts. The J gene is TRBJ1-2, the V gene TRBV7-9; a possible D gene is TRBD1 (5 bases). This CDR3 is 15 amino acids long. The ends were cut back, 0 bases at V and 4 bases at J, with 12 bases in the middle. Germline CDR1 is SEHNR and CDR2 is FQNEAQ (reference sequence). The CDR3 sequence: CASSLAGAQSYGYTF. The CDR3 DNA sequence: TGTGCCAGCAGCTTAGCAGGGGCCCAGAGCTATGGCTACACCTTC.